Shown below are 20 T cell receptor beta chains from a single sample sequenced in a study of blood T cell repertoires in COVID-19. Data came from immunoSEQ multiplex PCR; TCRdb stores just in-frame clones and leaves some out. Of almost 200,000 clones in the sample, 70% to 80% were seen once. Material for sequencing was peripheral blood. The source is a woman aged 40-49 years with COVID-19, enrolled during active disease.

The chain combines TRBV7-9 with TRBJ2-5, with 7 bases fitting TRBD1. V lost 5 bases and J lost 4; bases outside the gene matches: 10. The germline V gene encodes CDR1 SEHNR and CDR2 FQNEAQ (reference sequence). The CDR3 covers 15 residues. As DNA, the CDR3 is TGTGCCAGCAGCGAGACAGGGTTAGTCGGAGAGACCCAGTACTTC. It yields the protein CASSETGLVGETQYF.

J is TRBJ2-7 and V is TRBV6-4; 9 bases are a match to TRBD2. This CDR3 is built from 14 residues. V gave up 8 bases and J gave up 2 bases; unmatched junction bases: 7. CDR1 is MRHNA and CDR2 is SNTAGT in the germline V gene. The CDR3 spells CASPVAGATYEQYF. In DNA, the CDR3 is TGTGCCAGCCCCGTAGCGGGAGCCACCTACGAGCAGTACTTC.

The J gene is TRBJ2-2, the V gene TRBV30, with D uncertain. V was clipped by 3 bases and J by 3 bases, with 8 bases between them. The CDR3 covers 13 residues. Germline V gives CDR1 GTSNPN, CDR2 SVGIG (reference sequence). The CDR3 DNA reads as TGTGCCTGGAGGCCCAGCGACACCGGGGAGCTGTTTTTT. Translating gives CAWRPSDTGELFF.

This clone was seen a few times. The J gene is TRBJ2-1, the V gene TRBV3-1 (or the pseudogene TRBV3-2); 7 nucleotides agree with TRBD2. V trimming: 5 bases; J trimming: 3 bases; junction bases outside the gene matches: 7. The length of the CDR3 is 15 residues. In germline, CDR1 is LGHDT, CDR2 YNNKEL (reference sequence). The CDR3 DNA is TGTGCCAGCAGCGCGAGCGGGGACTTCTACAATGAGCAGTTCTTC. Its translation is CASSASGDFYNEQFF.

This chain connects TRBV19 to TRBJ1-1, with TRBD1 matching 7 bases. The CDR3 extends over 14 amino acids. Germline loops: CDR1 LNHDA, CDR2 SQIVND (reference sequence). Trimming cost V 4 bases and J 3 bases; bases outside gene matches: 5. CDR3 protein: CASSKTGAYTEAFF. The CDR3, as DNA: TGTGCCAGTAGTAAAACAGGGGCGTACACTGAAGCTTTCTTT.

This clone was picked up a small number of times. The chain employs TRBV6-5 and TRBJ1-2; possible D gene TRBD1, 6 bases. Per the germline V gene, CDR1 is MNHEY and CDR2 is SVGAGI. This CDR3 contains 15 residues. Trimming cost V 5 bases and J 4 bases, with 17 bases left between them. The CDR3 protein is CASSRQAGQGYGYTF. CDR3 coding DNA: TGTGCCAGCAGTCGACAGGCAGGGCAGGGCTATGGCTACACCTTC.

The rearrangement uses TRBV2 and TRBJ2-7, with TRBD2 matching over 10 bases. From germline, CDR1 is SNHLY and CDR2 FYNNEI. Trimming took 8 bases from V and 1 from J; bases not matched to a gene: 5. This CDR3 region has 14 residues. The CDR3 loop is CASLLAGISYEQYF. The CDR3 bases are TGTGCCAGCCTACTAGCGGGGATATCCTACGAGCAGTACTTC.

Here the CDR3 DNA reads TGTGCCAGCTCACCGGACACAGATGAAAAACTGTTTTTT. This translates into CASSPDTDEKLFF. V is TRBV18 and J is TRBJ1-4, with a weak D call TRBD1 (5 bases). The germline V gene has CDR1 KGHSH and CDR2 LQKENI. The germline V and J ends were trimmed by 3 bases and 6 bases, with 8 bases remaining between them. The length of the CDR3 is 13 residues.

Worth noting for this clone: At one boundary the junction diverges from the germline segment, which might be a read error. V and J are TRBV10-3 and TRBJ2-5; no definite D call. The CDR3 runs to 14 residues. The germline CDR1 and CDR2 sequences are ENHRY and SYGVKD. The CDR3: CAISEYGSQGTQYF. The CDR3 coding sequence is TGTGCCATCAGTGAATACGGGTCCCAAGGGACCCAGTACTTC.

V is TRBV30 and J is TRBJ2-5; possibly TRBD1 for D (6 bases). The CDR3 extends over 13 amino acids. V dropped 1 base and J dropped 5 bases, with 11 bases sitting between them. CDR1 GTSNPN and CDR2 SVGIG come from the germline V gene (reference sequence). CDR3 protein: CAWSGGPLETQYF. The CDR3 region has the DNA TGTGCCTGGAGTGGGGGGCCTCTCGAGACCCAGTACTTC.

The chain has TRBV30 and TRBJ2-3, with a possible D match to TRBD2 (5 bases). Germline V gene data show CDR1 as GTSNPN and CDR2 as SVGIG (reference sequence). This CDR3 is built from 14 residues. Deletions cut 5 bases from V and 7 bases from J, with 19 bases between. In nucleotides, the CDR3 is TGTGCCTGGGGAGGCAGGAGGCCAGTGCATACGCAGTATTTT. Its translation: CAWGGRRPVHTQYF.

V usage is TRBV5-1 and J usage is TRBJ2-7; maybe TRBD1 (6 bases). Trimming removed 0 bases from V and 6 bases from J, with 13 bases in between. Germline V gene data show CDR1 as SGHRS and CDR2 as YFSETQ. The length of the CDR3 is 14 residues. CDR3 in amino acids: CASSLVTDRFEQYF. The CDR3 DNA is TGCGCCAGCAGCTTGGTAACTGACAGGTTCGAGCAGTACTTC.

Written as DNA, the CDR3 is TGTGCCATCAGCGGACAGGGTAACTACGAGCAGTACTTC. Amino acids: CAISGQGNYEQYF. The chain has TRBV10-3 and TRBJ2-7, with TRBD1 identical over 8 bases. V trimming: 6 bases; J trimming: 3 bases; junction bases outside the gene matches: 4. The CDR3 has 13 residues. Germline V CDR1 and CDR2: ENHRY, SYGVKD.

This clone occurred a few times. CDR3 loop: CASSIVSGSGGELFF. Written as DNA, the CDR3 is TGTGCCAGTAGTATAGTAAGCGGGAGTGGCGGGGAGCTGTTTTTT. The chain employs TRBV19 and TRBJ2-2, with 8 positions matching TRBD2. The CDR3 runs to 15 residues. Germline assignment: CDR1 LNHDA and CDR2 SQIVND (reference sequence). After removal of 1 base from V and 7 bases from J, the junction contained 5 bases not matched to a gene.

As concerns this clone: The sample has other DNA sequences that encode this CDR3 too. The chain has TRBV18 and TRBJ1-1; possibly TRBD1 for D (6 bases). Germline CDR1 and CDR2: KGHSH and LQKENI. Trimming left V 2 bases short and J 0 bases short, with 7 bases between. The CDR3 is 14 residues long. CDR3 sequence reads: CASSPGQLNTEAFF. The DNA for the CDR3 is TGTGCCAGCTCACCAGGACAGTTGAACACTGAAGCTTTCTTT.

The chain links TRBV18 to TRBJ1-1; D is undetermined. Trimming removed 6 bases from V and 8 bases from J, with 16 bases in between. Germline assignment: CDR1 KGHSH and CDR2 LQKENI. CDR3 length: 13 residues. The CDR3 spells CASSPPSQREAFF. Here the CDR3 DNA reads TGTGCCAGCTCTCCCCCGTCCCAACGGGAAGCTTTCTTT.

The table lists this clone with a count of one. This rearrangement joins TRBV9 to TRBJ2-1; unclear D gene. From germline, CDR1 is SGDLS and CDR2 YYNGEE. Trimming left V 0 bases short and J 5 bases short, with 15 bases between. The CDR3 runs to 16 residues. DNA for the CDR3: TGTGCCAGCAGCGTAGGCTCACCCCTGAGAAACAATGAGCAGTTCTTC. Protein product: CASSVGSPLRNNEQFF.

The chain couples TRBV7-8 to TRBJ1-1; D gene ambiguous. Germline CDR1 is SGHVS and CDR2 is FQNEAQ. The CDR3 covers 13 residues. V lost 3 bases, J lost 1 base, and 6 bases lay in between. CDR3 sequence: CASSFGRNTEAFF. CDR3 sequence (DNA): TGTGCCAGCAGCTTTGGGAGGAACACTGAAGCTTTCTTT. Using reference TRBV7-8 and TRBJ1-1 for the parts outside the CDR3, the full variable domain is GAGVSQSPRYKVAKRGQDVALRCDPISGHVSLFWYQQALGQGPEFLTYFQNEAQLDKSGLPSDRFFAERPEGSVSTLKIQRTQQEDSAVYLCASSFGRNTEAFFGQGTRLTVV.

V gene TRBV19 combines with J gene TRBJ1-2, with a possible D match to TRBD1 (6 bases). There are 16 residues in the CDR3. The germline V and J ends were trimmed by 3 bases and 1 base, with 15 bases remaining between them. Germline V CDR1 and CDR2: LNHDA, SQIVND (reference sequence). CDR3 nucleotide sequence: TGTGCCAGTAGTATTTCACAGGGTCGCAATAACTATGGCTACACCTTC. Translation gives CASSISQGRNNYGYTF.

The chain uses TRBV5-1 and TRBJ1-1, with D perhaps matching TRBD1 (5 bases). Germline V gene data show CDR1 as SGHRS and CDR2 as YFSETQ. Trimming removed 4 bases at V and 1 base at J, with 11 bases between. The CDR3 consists of 14 residues. The CDR3 DNA is TGCGCCAGCAGCAGGGGTTCAGGGAACACTGAAGCTTTCTTT. Translating gives CASSRGSGNTEAFF.